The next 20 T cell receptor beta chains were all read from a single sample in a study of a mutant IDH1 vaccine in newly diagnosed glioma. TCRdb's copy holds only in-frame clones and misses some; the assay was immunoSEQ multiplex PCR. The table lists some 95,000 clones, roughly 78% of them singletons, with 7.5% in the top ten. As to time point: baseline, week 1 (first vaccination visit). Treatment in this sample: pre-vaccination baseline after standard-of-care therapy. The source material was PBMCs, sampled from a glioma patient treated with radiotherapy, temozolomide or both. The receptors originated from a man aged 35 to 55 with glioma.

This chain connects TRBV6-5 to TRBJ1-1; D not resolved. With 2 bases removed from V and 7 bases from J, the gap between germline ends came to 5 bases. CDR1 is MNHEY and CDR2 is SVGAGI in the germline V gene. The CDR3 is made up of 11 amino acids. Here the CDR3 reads CASSYGNEAFF. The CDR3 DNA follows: TGTGCCAGCAGTTACGGAAATGAAGCTTTCTTT.

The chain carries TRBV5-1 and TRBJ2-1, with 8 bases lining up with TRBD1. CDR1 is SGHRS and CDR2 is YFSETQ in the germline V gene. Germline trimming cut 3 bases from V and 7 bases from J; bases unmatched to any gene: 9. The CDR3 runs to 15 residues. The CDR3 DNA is TGCGCCAGCAGCTCCTTGACAGGGGAATGGAATGAGCAGTTCTTC. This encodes CASSSLTGEWNEQFF.

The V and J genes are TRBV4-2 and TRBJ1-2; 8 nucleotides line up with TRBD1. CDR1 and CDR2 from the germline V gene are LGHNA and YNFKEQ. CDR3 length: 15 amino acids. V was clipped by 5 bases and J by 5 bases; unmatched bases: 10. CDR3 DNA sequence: TGTGCCAGCAGCAGGACAGGGATAACAGAGTATGGCTACACCTTC. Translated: CASSRTGITEYGYTF.

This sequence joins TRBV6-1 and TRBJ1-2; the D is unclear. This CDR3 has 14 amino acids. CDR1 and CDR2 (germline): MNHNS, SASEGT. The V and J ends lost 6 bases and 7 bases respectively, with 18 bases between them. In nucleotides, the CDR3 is TGTGCCAGCAGACATACGACTGATTTTAGTGGCTACACCTTC. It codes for CASRHTTDFSGYTF.

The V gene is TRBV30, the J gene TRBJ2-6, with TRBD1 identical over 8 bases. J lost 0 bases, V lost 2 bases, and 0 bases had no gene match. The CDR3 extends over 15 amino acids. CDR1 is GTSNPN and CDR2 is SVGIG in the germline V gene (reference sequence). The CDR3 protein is CAWSTGGSGANVLTF. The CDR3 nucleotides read TGTGCCTGGAGTACAGGGGGCTCTGGGGCCAACGTCCTGACTTTC.

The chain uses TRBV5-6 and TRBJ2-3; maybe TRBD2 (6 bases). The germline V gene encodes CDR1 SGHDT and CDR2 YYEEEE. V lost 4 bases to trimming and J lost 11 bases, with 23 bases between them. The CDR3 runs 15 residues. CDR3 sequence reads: CASSVKGGLADMQYF. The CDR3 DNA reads TGTGCCAGCAGCGTGAAGGGTGGATTAGCGGACATGCAGTATTTT. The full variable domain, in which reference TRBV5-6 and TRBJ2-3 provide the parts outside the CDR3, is DAGVTQSPTHLIKTRGQQVTLRCSPKSGHDTVSWYQQALGQGPQFIFQYYEEEERQRGNFPDRFSGHQFPNYSSELNVNALLLGDSALYLCASSVKGGLADMQYFGPGTRLTVL.

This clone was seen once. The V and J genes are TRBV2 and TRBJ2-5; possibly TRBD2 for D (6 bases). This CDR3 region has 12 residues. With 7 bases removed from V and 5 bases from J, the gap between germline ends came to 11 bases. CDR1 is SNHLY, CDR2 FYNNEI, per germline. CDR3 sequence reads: CASIGTSETQYF. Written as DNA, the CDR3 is TGTGCCAGCATCGGGACTTCTGAGACCCAGTACTTC.

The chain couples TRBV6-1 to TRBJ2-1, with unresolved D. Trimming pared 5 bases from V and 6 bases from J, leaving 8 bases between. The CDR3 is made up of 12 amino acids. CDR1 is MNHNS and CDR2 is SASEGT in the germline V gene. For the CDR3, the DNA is TGTGCCAGCAGTAGTAGTACCAATGAGCAGTTCTTC. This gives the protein CASSSSTNEQFF.

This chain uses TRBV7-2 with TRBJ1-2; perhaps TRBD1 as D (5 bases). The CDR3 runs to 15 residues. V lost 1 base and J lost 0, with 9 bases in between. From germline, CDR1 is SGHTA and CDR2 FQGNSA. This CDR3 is CASSLEGLANYGYTF. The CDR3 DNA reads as TGTGCCAGCAGCTTAGAGGGGTTAGCTAACTATGGCTACACCTTC. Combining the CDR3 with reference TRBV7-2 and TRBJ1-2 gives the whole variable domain GAGVSQSPSNKVTEKGKDVELRCDPISGHTALYWYRQSLGQGLEFLIYFQGNSAPDKSGLPSDRFSAERTGGSVSTLTIQRTQQEDSAVYLCASSLEGLANYGYTFGSGTRLTVV.

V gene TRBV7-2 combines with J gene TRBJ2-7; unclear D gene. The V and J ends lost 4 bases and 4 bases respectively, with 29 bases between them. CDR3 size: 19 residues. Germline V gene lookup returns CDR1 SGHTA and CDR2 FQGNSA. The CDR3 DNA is TGTGCCAGCAGCTCCCACTCGCCGGCGCTAGAGTTAGGAAGGTACGAGCAGTACTTC. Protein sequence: CASSSHSPALELGRYEQYF.

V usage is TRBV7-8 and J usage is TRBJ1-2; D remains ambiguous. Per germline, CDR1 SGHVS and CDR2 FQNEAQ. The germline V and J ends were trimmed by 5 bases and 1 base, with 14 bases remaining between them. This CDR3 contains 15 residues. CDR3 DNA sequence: TGTGCCAGCAGCCCACATCCTCAACTTAACTATGGCTACACCTTC. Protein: CASSPHPQLNYGYTF.

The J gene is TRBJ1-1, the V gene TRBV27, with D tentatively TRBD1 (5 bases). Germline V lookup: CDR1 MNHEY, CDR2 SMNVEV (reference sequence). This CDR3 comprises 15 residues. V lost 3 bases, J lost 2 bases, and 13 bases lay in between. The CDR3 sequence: CASSFSPQGNTEAFF. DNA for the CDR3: TGTGCCAGCAGTTTTTCCCCGCAGGGTAACACTGAAGCTTTCTTT.

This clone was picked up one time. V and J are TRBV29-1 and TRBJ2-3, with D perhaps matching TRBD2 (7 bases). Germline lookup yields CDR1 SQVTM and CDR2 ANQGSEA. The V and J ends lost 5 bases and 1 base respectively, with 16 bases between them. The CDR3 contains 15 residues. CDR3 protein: CSVLQGGGRTDTQYF. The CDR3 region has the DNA TGCAGCGTTCTCCAGGGAGGGGGGCGCACAGATACGCAGTATTTT.

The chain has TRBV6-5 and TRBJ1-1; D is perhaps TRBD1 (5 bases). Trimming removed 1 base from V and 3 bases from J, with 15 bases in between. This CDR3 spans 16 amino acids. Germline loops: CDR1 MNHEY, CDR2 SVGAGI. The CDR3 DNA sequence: TGTGCCAGCAGTTACTTTAAAGGGGTCTCGGACACTGAAGCTTTCTTT. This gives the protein CASSYFKGVSDTEAFF.

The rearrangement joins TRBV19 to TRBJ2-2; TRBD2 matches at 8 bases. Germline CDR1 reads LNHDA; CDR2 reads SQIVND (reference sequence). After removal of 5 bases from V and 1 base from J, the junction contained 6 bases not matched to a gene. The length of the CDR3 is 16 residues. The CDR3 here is CASSVSSGGNTGELFF. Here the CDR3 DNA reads TGTGCCAGTAGTGTCTCCAGCGGGGGGAACACCGGGGAGCTGTTTTTT.

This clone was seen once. The CDR3 bases are TGTGCCAGCAGCTTAAGTCGTAGCGGCTACGAGCAGTACTTC. Translated, it gives CASSLSRSGYEQYF. This chain joins TRBV7-8 and TRBJ2-7; D perhaps matches TRBD2 (6 bases). With 2 bases removed from V and 3 bases from J, the gap between germline ends came to 11 bases. CDR3 length: 14 amino acids. Germline CDR1 and CDR2: SGHVS and FQNEAQ. Full variable domain (missing parts from reference TRBV7-8 and TRBJ2-7): GAGVSQSPRYKVAKRGQDVALRCDPISGHVSLFWYQQALGQGPEFLTYFQNEAQLDKSGLPSDRFFAERPEGSVSTLKIQRTQQEDSAVYLCASSLSRSGYEQYFGPGTRLTVT.

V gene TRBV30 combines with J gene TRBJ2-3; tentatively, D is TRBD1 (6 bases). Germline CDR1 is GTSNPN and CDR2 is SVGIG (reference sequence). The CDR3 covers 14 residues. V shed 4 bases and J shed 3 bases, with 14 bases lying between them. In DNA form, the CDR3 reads TGTGCCTGGACAGGGGACCGCGGGACAGATACGCAGTATTTT. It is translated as CAWTGDRGTDTQYF.

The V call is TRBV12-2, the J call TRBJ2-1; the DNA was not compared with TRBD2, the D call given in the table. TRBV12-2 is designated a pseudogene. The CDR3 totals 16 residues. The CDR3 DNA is TGTGCAAGTCGCCCCCTAGCGGGAGGGCCCTCGAATGAGCAGTTCTTC. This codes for CASRPLAGGPSNEQFF.

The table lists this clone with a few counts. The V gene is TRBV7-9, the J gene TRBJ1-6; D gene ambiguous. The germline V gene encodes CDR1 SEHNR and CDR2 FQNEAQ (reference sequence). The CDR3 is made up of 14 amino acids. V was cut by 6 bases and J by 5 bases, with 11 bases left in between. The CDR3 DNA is TGTGCCAGCAGTTACGACGTTGATAATTCACCCCTCCACTTT. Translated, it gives CASSYDVDNSPLHF.

CDR3 amino acids: CASSPTFFVGDTEAFF. The CDR3 nucleotides are TGTGCCAGCAGCCCCACTTTCTTTGTGGGGGACACTGAAGCTTTCTTT. This chain joins TRBV11-2 and TRBJ1-1; D is possibly TRBD1 (5 bases). V lost 5 bases and J lost 3, with 19 bases in between. Germline V lookup: CDR1 SGHAT, CDR2 FQNNGV. The CDR3 length is 16 residues.